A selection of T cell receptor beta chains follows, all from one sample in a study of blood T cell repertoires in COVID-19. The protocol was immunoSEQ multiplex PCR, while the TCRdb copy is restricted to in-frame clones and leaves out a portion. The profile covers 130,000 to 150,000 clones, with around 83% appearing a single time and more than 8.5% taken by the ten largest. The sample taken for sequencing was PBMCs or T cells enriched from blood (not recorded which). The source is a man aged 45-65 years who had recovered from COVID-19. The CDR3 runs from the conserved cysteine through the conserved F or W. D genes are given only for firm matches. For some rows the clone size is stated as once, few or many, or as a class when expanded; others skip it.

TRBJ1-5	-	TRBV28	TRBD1	TGTGCCACCGTTTATAGAGGAAGGGGACAGCAGCCCCAGCATTTT	CATVYRGRGQQPQHF
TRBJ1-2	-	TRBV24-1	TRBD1	TGTGCCACGTCAGGGGGGCCGGATGGCTACACCTTC	CATSGGPDGYTF
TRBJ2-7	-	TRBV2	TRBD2	TGTGCCAGCAGTGAGGGGGGGGAGCAGTACTTC	CASSEGGEQYF
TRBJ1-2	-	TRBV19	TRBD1	TGTGCCAGTAGCATACAGGGGATTAACTATGGCTACACCTTC	CASSIQGINYGYTF
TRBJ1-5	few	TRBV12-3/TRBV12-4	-	TGTGCCAGCAGTTTGGGAGTTTACCAGCCCCAGCATTTT	CASSLGVYQPQHF
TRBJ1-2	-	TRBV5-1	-	TGCGCCAGCACGCCCTTCGGGGAGTCGGACTATGGCTACACCTTC	CASTPFGESDYGYTF
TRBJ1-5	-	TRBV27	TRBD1	TGTGCCAGCAGCCCTTGGCAGGGGGACGGCAATCAGCCCCAGCATTTT	CASSPWQGDGNQPQHF
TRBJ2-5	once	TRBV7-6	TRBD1	TGTGCCAGCAGCTTAGGCGAGACAGGGGGAGAGACCCAGTACTTC	CASSLGETGGETQYF
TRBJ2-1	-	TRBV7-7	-	TGTGCTAGCAGCTTGGAGGGGGCGGGATACAATGAGCAGTTCTTC	CASSLEGAGYNEQFF
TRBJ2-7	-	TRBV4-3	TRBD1	TGCGCCAGCAGCCAGGGCAGGGGGCTATCCTACGAGCAGTACTTC	CASSQGRGLSYEQYF
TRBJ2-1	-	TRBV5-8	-	TGTGCCAGCAGCTTGGCCACGGACTCGGTTAGCTCCTACAATGAGCAGTTCTTC	CASSLATDSVSSYNEQFF
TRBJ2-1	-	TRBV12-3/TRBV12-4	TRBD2	TGTGCCAGCAGTGGGAGCGGGGGACAGCAGTTCTTC	CASSGSGGQQFF
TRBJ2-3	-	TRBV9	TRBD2	TGTGCCAGCAGCGAGGAGGGACTAGCCGGGGATACGCAGTATTTT	CASSEEGLAGDTQYF
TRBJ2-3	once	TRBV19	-	TGTGCCAGTAGTATAGGGGCGGGTCGCACAGATACGCAGTATTTT	CASSIGAGRTDTQYF
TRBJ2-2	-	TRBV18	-	TGTGCCAGCTCACCACCTATCTTCGACACCGGGGAGCTGTTTTTT	CASSPPIFDTGELFF
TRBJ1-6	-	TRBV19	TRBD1	TGTGCCAGTAGTATGACAGGGATAACCTATAATTCACCCCTCCACTTT	CASSMTGITYNSPLHF
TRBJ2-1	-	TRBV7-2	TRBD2	TGTGCCAGCAGATCTAGCGGGAGCTCCTACAATGAGCAGTTCTTC	CASRSSGSSYNEQFF
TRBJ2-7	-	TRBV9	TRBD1	TGTGCCAGCAGCTCCAACCGGGACAGGGGTTACGAGCAGTACTTC	CASSSNRDRGYEQYF
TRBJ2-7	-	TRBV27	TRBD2	TGTGCCAGCAGTTCTGGACTAGCGGAGACCTACGAGCAGTACTTC	CASSSGLAETYEQYF
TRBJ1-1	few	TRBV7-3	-	TGTGCCAGCAGCTTATCGGTGAACACTGAAGCTTTCTTT	CASSLSVNTEAFF
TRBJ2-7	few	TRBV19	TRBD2	TGTGCCAGTAGTATACGGGCTAGCGGGGGGGCCCACGAGCAGTACTTC	CASSIRASGGAHEQYF
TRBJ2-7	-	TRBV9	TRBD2	TGTGCCAGCAGCGTAGGACTGGGAGGGGATGTCCCCGAGCAGTACTTC	CASSVGLGGDVPEQYF
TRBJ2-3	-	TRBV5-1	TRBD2	TGCGCCAGCAGCTATGGACTAGCGGGGGGCACAGATACGCAGTATTTT	CASSYGLAGGTDTQYF
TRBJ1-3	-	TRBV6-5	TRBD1	TGTGCCACTTTGACAGGGGTTGGAAACACCATATATTTT	CATLTGVGNTIYF
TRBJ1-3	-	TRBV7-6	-	TGTGCCAGCAGCTTAGAGGGGAACTCACCCCTTGGAAACACCATATATTTT	CASSLEGNSPLGNTIYF
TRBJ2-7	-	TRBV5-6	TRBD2	TGTGCCAGCAGCTTTCCGGGACTAGCCTACGAGCAGTACTTC	CASSFPGLAYEQYF
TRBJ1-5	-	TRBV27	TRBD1	TGTGCCAGCAGTTTGCGGCCCCCGGGACAGGCGATCAATCAGCCCCAGCATTTT	CASSLRPPGQAINQPQHF
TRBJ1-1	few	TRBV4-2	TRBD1	TGTGCCAGCAGCCAAGTCGGCACAGGGGGTTTTATGAACACTGAAGCTTTCTTT	CASSQVGTGGFMNTEAFF
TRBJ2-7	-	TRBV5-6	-	TGTGCCAGCAGCATCGGGGGTCAGGACGAGCAGTACTTC	CASSIGGQDEQYF
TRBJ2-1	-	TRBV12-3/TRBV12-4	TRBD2	TGTGCCAGCAGTTTGGGACTAGCCGGTGAGCAGTTCTTC	CASSLGLAGEQFF
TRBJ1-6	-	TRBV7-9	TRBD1	TGTGCCAGCAGCCTCGGGGACAGGGACTCACCCCTCCACTTT	CASSLGDRDSPLHF
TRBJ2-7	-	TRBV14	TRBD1	TGTGCCAGCAGCCAAGCTGCGGGGACAGGGATGTACGAGCAGTACTTC	CASSQAAGTGMYEQYF
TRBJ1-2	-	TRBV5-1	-	TGCGCCAGCAGCTTGGCCCCAGGGAACTATGGCTACACCTTC	CASSLAPGNYGYTF
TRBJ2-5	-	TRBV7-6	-	TGTGCCAGCAGCCTCTGGACTGAAGAGACCCAGTACTTC	CASSLWTEETQYF
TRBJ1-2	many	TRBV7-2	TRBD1	TGTGCCAGCAGCTTAACGGGACAGTTCTATGGCTACACCTTC	CASSLTGQFYGYTF
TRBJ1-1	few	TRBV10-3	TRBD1	TGTGCCATAGGGGGCTTGAACACTGAAGCTTTCTTT	CAIGGLNTEAFF
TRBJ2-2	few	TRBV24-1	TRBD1	TGTGCCACTGGGCGACAGGGATTGGCCGGGGAGCTGTTTTTT	CATGRQGLAGELFF
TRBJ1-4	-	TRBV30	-	TGTGCCTGGAGTGACACCACGGAGCGATGGGAAAAACTGTTTTTT	CAWSDTTERWEKLFF
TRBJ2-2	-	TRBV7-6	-	TGTGCCAGCAGCTTAGCGCGAGGGCCGAACACCGGGGAGCTGTTTTTT	CASSLARGPNTGELFF
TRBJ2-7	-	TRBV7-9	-	TGTGCCAGCAGCTTAAAGGGGAACTCCTACGAGCAGTACTTC	CASSLKGNSYEQYF
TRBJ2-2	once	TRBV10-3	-	TGTGCCATCAGTGCGACAGAGAACACCGGGGAGCTGTTTTTT	CAISATENTGELFF
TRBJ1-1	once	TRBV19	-	TGTGCCAGTTCGCCTCGGGGGGCGGTCGTAACTGAAGCTTTCTTT	CASSPRGAVVTEAFF
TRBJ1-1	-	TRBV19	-	TGTGCCAGTAGTATTCCCAGGGGCGGAGGTTTGAACACTGAAGCTTTCTTT	CASSIPRGGGLNTEAFF
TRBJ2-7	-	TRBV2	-	TGTGCCAGCAGTGATCAGGCGGGCTCCTACGAGCAGTACTTC	CASSDQAGSYEQYF
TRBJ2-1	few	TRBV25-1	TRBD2	TGTGCCAGCAGTGAAACTAGCGGGATGGGCTGGAATGAGCAGTTCTTC	CASSETSGMGWNEQFF
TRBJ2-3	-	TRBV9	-	TGTGCCAGCAGCGTAGGAACTGATCGCCCTGTCACAGATACGCAGTATTTT	CASSVGTDRPVTDTQYF
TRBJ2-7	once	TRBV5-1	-	TGCGCCAGCATTGGGGACACCAGCTACGAGCAGTACTTC	CASIGDTSYEQYF
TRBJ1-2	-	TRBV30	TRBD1	TGTGCCTGGAGTACAGGGGGCGGCTATGGCTACACCTTC	CAWSTGGGYGYTF
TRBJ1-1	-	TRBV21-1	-	TGTGCCAGCAGCAAGGGGTGGGAGTCGGGAGTTGAAGCTTTCTTT	CASSKGWESGVEAFF
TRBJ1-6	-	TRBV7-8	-	TGTGCCAGCAGCTTAGAGAAGGGACTGTCACCCCTCCACTTT	CASSLEKGLSPLHF
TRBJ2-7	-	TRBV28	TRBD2	TGTGCCAGCATGATTGGACTAGCGGGGCGCGAGCAGTACTTC	CASMIGLAGREQYF
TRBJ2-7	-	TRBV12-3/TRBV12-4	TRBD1	TGTGCCAGCAGTCGCAGGGGGCGTGAGCAGTACTTC	CASSRRGREQYF
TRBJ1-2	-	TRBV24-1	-	TGTGCCACCAGTGACCCGACGGGGACTTACTATGGCTACACCTTC	CATSDPTGTYYGYTF
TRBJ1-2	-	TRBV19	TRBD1	TGTGCCAGTAGTATACCCGGGACAGACCTTAGCTACACCTTC	CASSIPGTDLSYTF
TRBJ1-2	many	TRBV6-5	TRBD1	TGTGCCAGCAGTCGTACAGGGGGCAACTATGGCTACACCTTC	CASSRTGGNYGYTF
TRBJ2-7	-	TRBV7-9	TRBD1	TGTGCCGCCTCGACAGGGGACGAGCAGTACTTC	CAASTGDEQYF
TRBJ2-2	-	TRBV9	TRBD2	TGTGCCAGCAGCTCCCCCCTAGCGGGAAACACCGGGGAGCTGTTTTTT	CASSSPLAGNTGELFF
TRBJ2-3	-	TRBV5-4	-	TGTGCCAGCAGCTTAAGGGGGGGGATCGGCACAGATACGCAGTATTTT	CASSLRGGIGTDTQYF
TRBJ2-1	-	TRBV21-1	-	TGTGCCAGCAGCACAACCGGGACTTATAATGAGCAGTTCTTC	CASSTTGTYNEQFF